This T cell receptor (beta chain) was sequenced for a study of CD8 T cells in Susac syndrome. Reverse transcription used about 0.5 to 1 ug RNA and random hexamers. TCRdb itself ran the immunoSEQ multiplex PCR reads through MiXCR, one entry per CDR3 protein. The sample yields some 120,000 distinct CDR3 sequences, approximately 90% seen once. Healthy donors were controls matched for age and sex. The CDR3 totals 15 residues. V dropped 3 bases and J dropped 5; count of bases not matched to a gene: 5. Germline V gives CDR1 MNHEY, CDR2 SMNVEV (reference sequence). The sequenced sample consisted of CD8+ T cells from PBMCs. The V and J genes are TRBV27 and TRBJ2-3, with 10 nucleotides matching TRBD1. This clonotype was obtained from a human donor in good health. The DNA for the CDR3 is TGTGCCAGCAGTTTTCGGGACAGGGGAAGAGATACGCAGTATTTT. Amino acid sequence: CASSFRDRGRDTQYF.